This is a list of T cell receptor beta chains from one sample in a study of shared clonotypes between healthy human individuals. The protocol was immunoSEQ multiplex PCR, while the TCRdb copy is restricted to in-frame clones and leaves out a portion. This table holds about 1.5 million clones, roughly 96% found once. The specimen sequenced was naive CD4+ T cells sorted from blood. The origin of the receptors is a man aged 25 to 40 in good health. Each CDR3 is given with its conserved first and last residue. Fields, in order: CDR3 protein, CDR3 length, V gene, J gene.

CAISPGNEQFF	11	TRBV10-3	TRBJ2-1
CASSLEGPPGSGYTF	15	TRBV5-6	TRBJ1-2
CASSAVAGGGSSEQYF	16	TRBV18	TRBJ2-7
CASSKIYGLAGGAFYEQYF	19	TRBV5-6	TRBJ2-7
CASRARTGGYEQYF	14	TRBV28	TRBJ2-7
CASSLSPGVDTQYF	14	TRBV7-7	TRBJ2-3
CAISAYSGIAKNIQYF	16	TRBV10-3	TRBJ2-4
CASSSGTFSYEQYF	14	TRBV28	TRBJ2-7
CASSTPQGAYYEQYF	15	TRBV28	TRBJ2-7
CASSKVPISTDTQYF	15	TRBV21-1	TRBJ2-3
CASSVEAGVGEQYF	14	TRBV9	TRBJ2-7
CASSPQRLAGYTGELFF	17	TRBV27	TRBJ2-2
CASSQTGSEQFF	12	TRBV5-1	TRBJ2-1